This TCR beta chain was sequenced for a study of cytomegalovirus exposure and HLA in healthy donors. Study in general: Approximately 85 million unique TCRs from HLA-typed donors made up an early data release.

In the PCR, 60 Vbeta and 13 Jbeta primers were used. Generated by immunoSEQ multiplex PCR, the TCRdb table keeps only in-frame clones and is missing some. The sample holds roughly 160,000 clones, approximately 84% seen once. The CDR3 is made up of 15 amino acids. V was clipped by 2 bases and J by 14 bases, with 21 bases between them. Germline CDR1 LNHNV, CDR2 YYDKDF (reference sequence). Study-wide points: Several of the most significant clusters appeared, in a later analysis, to be linked to common viral pathogens. An analysis was carried out at a later point. It showed that HLA-associated TCR beta chains were more clonally expanded than equally common non-associated chains.

In the case of this clone: Its specificity is not known.

Sequencing input: PBMCs. The TCR originated in a boy aged 2 to 9 in good health and CMV-seronegative. The chain uses TRBV15 and TRBJ1-4; D is possibly TRBD1 (5 bases). CDR3 sequence reads: CATSRSTGGVGSLFF. CDR3 bases: TGTGCCACCAGCAGATCAACTGGAGGGGTTGGGTCCCTGTTTTTT.